Following are 31 T cell receptor beta chains from one sample sequenced in a study of beta chain features in type 1 diabetes. Sequencing targeted expressed TCRB transcripts, as all isolated RNA had been reverse transcribed. The data were produced by immunoSEQ multiplex PCR, yet TCRdb's version contains in-frame clones alone and is incomplete. The data hold roughly 150,000 clones, with around 9% observed a single time. The antigens of these receptors remain unknown. General observations from the study: In every one of the four CD4+ subsets, TCRB CDR3s were moderately but significantly shorter in Type 1 diabetes patients.

Sample: central memory CD4+ T cells from blood. Receptors originate from a woman aged 25 to 45 with type 1 diabetes.

This clone was detected a few times. The rearrangement links TRBV27 to TRBJ1-5, with D maybe TRBD1 (6 bases). The CDR3 length is 13 residues. V lost 6 bases and J lost 6, with 12 bases in between. Germline CDR1 is MNHEY and CDR2 is SMNVEV (reference sequence). The CDR3 is CASSLQGSQPQHF. The CDR3 DNA reads TGTGCCAGCAGCCTACAGGGTAGTCAGCCCCAGCATTTT.

CDR3 sequence: CASSIRGSNEQFF. Written as DNA, the CDR3 is TGTGCCAGTAGTATAAGGGGGTCTAATGAGCAGTTCTTC. This chain links TRBV19 with TRBJ2-1, with TRBD1 as a possible D gene (6 bases). The V and J ends lost 2 bases and 7 bases respectively, with 9 bases between them. Germline V lookup: CDR1 LNHDA, CDR2 SQIVND (reference sequence). The CDR3 extends over 13 amino acids.

This clone has a handful of counts. Its ends do not fully match the called genes, so a read error is possible. The chain's CDR3 is CASSPPTSGAYNEQFF. CDR3 DNA sequence: TGTGCCAGCAGCCCACCTACTAGCGGGGCCTATAATGAGCAGTTCTTC. This chain links TRBV11-2 with TRBJ2-1; 10 nucleotides line up with TRBD2. This CDR3 has 16 residues. Germline lookup yields CDR1 SGHAT and CDR2 FQNNGV.

This clone was seen a few times. This rearrangement joins TRBV5-1 to TRBJ2-6, with TRBD1 identical over 7 bases. CDR3 length equals 16 residues. V gave up 5 bases and J gave up 0 bases; unmatched junction bases: 5. The germline CDR1 and CDR2 sequences are SGHRS and YFSETQ. CDR3 DNA sequence: TGCGCCAGCAGGAGCGGACAGGACTCTGGGGCCAACGTCCTGACTTTC. Protein: CASRSGQDSGANVLTF.

A few counts support this clone. This sequence joins TRBV19 and TRBJ2-1, with 9 bases lining up with TRBD2. The CDR3 spans 12 residues. The germline CDR1 and CDR2 sequences are LNHDA and SQIVND (reference sequence). After removal of 9 bases from V and 7 bases from J, the junction contained 4 bases not matched to a gene. CDR3: CASGSGRNEQFF. The CDR3 coding sequence is TGTGCCAGCGGCAGCGGGAGGAATGAGCAGTTCTTC.

The chain couples TRBV28 to TRBJ1-2; TRBD1 is a possible D gene (6 bases). V was pared by 1 base and J by 8 bases, with 14 bases between. The CDR3 length is 14 residues. CDR1 is MDHEN, CDR2 SYDVKM, per germline. The CDR3 loop is CASSLLSGEQGYTF. CDR3 DNA: TGTGCCAGCAGTTTATTATCAGGGGAGCAGGGCTACACCTTC.

The V gene is TRBV7-2, the J gene TRBJ1-1, with D perhaps TRBD1 (5 bases). This CDR3 is built from 16 residues. V gave up 4 bases and J gave up 1 base, with 16 bases separating them. Germline values: CDR1 SGHTA, CDR2 FQGNSA. This CDR3 is CASSSVWGRRNTEAFF. The CDR3 nucleotides read TGTGCCAGCAGCTCCGTCTGGGGCAGGAGGAACACTGAAGCTTTCTTT.

The V call is TRBV19, the J call TRBJ1-2, with TRBD1 identical over 7 bases. Per germline, CDR1 LNHDA and CDR2 SQIVND (reference sequence). With 5 bases clipped from V and 2 bases from J, the junction kept 8 bases outside the gene matches. The CDR3 length is 15 residues. CDR3 sequence (DNA): TGTGCCAGTAGTTTTCCGGACAGGCCCAACTATGGCTACACCTTC. It is translated as CASSFPDRPNYGYTF.

The genes are TRBV30 and TRBJ2-1; a weak D match, TRBD1 (6 bases). Per the germline V gene, CDR1 is GTSNPN and CDR2 is SVGIG (reference sequence). V lost 3 bases and J 8 bases, leaving 17 bases between the germline ends. CDR3 length: 14 residues. The CDR3 DNA is TGTGCCTGGAGCAAGGACAGAGGGGTGGATGAGCAGTTCTTC. It specifies CAWSKDRGVDEQFF.

This clone has a handful of counts. The J gene is TRBJ1-5, the V gene TRBV15; 7 nucleotides align to TRBD1. V lost 1 base and J lost 6; bases outside the gene matches: 3. This CDR3 has 14 residues. Germline-derived CDR1 and CDR2 are LNHNV and YYDKDF (reference sequence). The chain's CDR3 is CATSRVQGVQPQHF. The CDR3 region has the DNA TGTGCCACCAGCAGAGTTCAGGGGGTTCAGCCCCAGCATTTT.

The J gene is TRBJ1-2, the V gene TRBV5-5; D remains ambiguous. This CDR3 region has 14 residues. Germline values: CDR1 SGHKS, CDR2 YYEKEE (reference sequence). The V end was cut by 4 bases, the J end by 4 bases, with 14 bases between. CDR3 DNA sequence: TGTGCCAGCAGCCTACCCGTCTCTTTCTATGGCTACACCTTC. Translating gives CASSLPVSFYGYTF.

V is TRBV5-1 and J is TRBJ2-3, with a possible D match to TRBD2 (6 bases). This CDR3 region has 18 residues. Germline assignment: CDR1 SGHRS and CDR2 YFSETQ. The V and J ends lost 0 bases and 2 bases respectively, with 19 bases between them. The CDR3 sequence is CASSLGLTGTSTTDTQYF. The CDR3, as DNA: TGCGCCAGCAGCTTGGGACTTACCGGGACTTCTACCACAGATACGCAGTATTTT. Looking up the rest from reference TRBV5-1 and TRBJ2-3 gives the full variable domain: KAGVTQTPRYLIKTRGQQVTLSCSPISGHRSVSWYQQTPGQGLQFLFEYFSETQRNKGNFPGRFSGRQFSNSRSEMNVSTLELGDSALYLCASSLGLTGTSTTDTQYFGPGTRLTVL.

This chain links TRBV11-3 with TRBJ2-1; D uncertain. V was shortened by 3 bases and J by 3 bases, with 9 bases between the two germline ends. This CDR3 region has 14 residues. From germline, CDR1 is SGHNT and CDR2 YENEEA. The CDR3 DNA is TGTGCCAGCAGCTTTTCACAGATCTACAATGAGCAGTTCTTC. As protein: CASSFSQIYNEQFF. Variable domain in full (rest from reference TRBV11-3 and TRBJ2-1): EAGVVQSPRYKIIEKKQPVAFWCNPISGHNTLYWYLQNLGQGPELLIRYENEEAVDDSQLPKDRFSAERLKGVDSTLKIQPAELGDSAVYLCASSFSQIYNEQFFGPGTRLTVL.

This clone was detected a few times. The chain carries TRBV15 and TRBJ2-7; D remains unclear. V lost 0 bases and J 3 bases, leaving 9 bases between the germline ends. In germline, CDR1 is LNHNV, CDR2 YYDKDF (reference sequence). This CDR3 has 14 residues. CDR3 in DNA: TGTGCCACCAGCAGAGACCGCCAGATCTACGAGCAGTACTTC. It yields the protein CATSRDRQIYEQYF.

The CDR3 region has the DNA TGTGCCAGCAGCCCCCCCGGGACAGGGGGCCAAGAGACCCAGTACTTC. It specifies CASSPPGTGGQETQYF. The V call is TRBV7-9, the J call TRBJ2-5, with 11 bases matching TRBD1. With 5 bases clipped from V and 1 base from J, the junction kept 6 bases outside the gene matches. The CDR3 has 16 residues. Germline V gene data show CDR1 as SEHNR and CDR2 as FQNEAQ (reference sequence).

CDR3 bases: TGTGCCACCCGATTGCTAGCCAATTTCGAGCAGTACTTC. Translating it yields CATRLLANFEQYF. This chain connects TRBV28 to TRBJ2-7, with D possibly matching TRBD2 (5 bases). The CDR3 consists of 13 residues. V was trimmed by 10 bases and J by 6 bases, leaving 19 bases between them. Germline lookup yields CDR1 MDHEN and CDR2 SYDVKM.

This clone was counted only a few times. This chain joins TRBV14 and TRBJ1-1; D remains unclear. V was pared by 4 bases and J by 1 base, with 7 bases between. The length of the CDR3 is 13 residues. Germline V gene lookup returns CDR1 SGHDN and CDR2 FVKESK. The CDR3 DNA reads TGTGCCAGCAGCCCGCAGGAGAACACTGAAGCTTTCTTT. Translating gives CASSPQENTEAFF.

This clone was counted between two and nine times. The rearrangement uses TRBV27 and TRBJ2-1; 7 nucleotides line up with TRBD2. This CDR3 is 14 amino acids long. CDR1 and CDR2 (germline): MNHEY, SMNVEV (reference sequence). The junction had 4 bases not matched to a gene; V was cut back by 0 bases and J by 8 bases. For the CDR3, the DNA is TGTGCCAGCAGTTTATCTCGGGAGGCGGATGAGCAGTTCTTC. Its protein product is CASSLSREADEQFF.

This chain uses TRBV18 with TRBJ2-3; 8 bases match TRBD2. Germline V gene sequence: CDR1 KGHSH, CDR2 LQKENI. The CDR3 covers 16 residues. V lost 3 bases to trimming and J lost 6 bases; unmatched junction nucleotides: 11. This CDR3 is CASSPRTSRNSDTQYF. CDR3 DNA: TGTGCCAGCTCACCGAGGACTAGCCGGAACTCGGATACGCAGTATTTT.

The DNA of the CDR3 is TGCAGCGTTGAACAGGGAAGAGAAGATACGCAGTATTTT. Protein product: CSVEQGREDTQYF. The rearrangement joins TRBV29-1 to TRBJ2-3; the D gene is possibly TRBD1 (5 bases). The V end was cut by 2 bases, the J end by 5 bases, with 11 bases between. CDR1 and CDR2 from the germline V gene are SQVTM and ANQGSEA. The CDR3 totals 13 residues.

The table lists this clone with a few counts. The rearrangement links TRBV29-1 to TRBJ1-1; no firm D call. The V gene lost 7 bases and the J gene lost 1 base, with 10 bases spanning the gap. Germline V lookup: CDR1 SQVTM, CDR2 ANQGSEA. The CDR3 has 12 residues. The CDR3 bases are TGCAGCGCCACGGGATGGAACACTGAAGCTTTCTTT. Amino acids: CSATGWNTEAFF.

The chain is built from TRBV11-3 and TRBJ2-1; 13 nucleotides match TRBD2. CDR1 and CDR2 (germline): SGHNT, YENEEA. The V segment lost 5 bases and the J segment 6 bases; nucleotides outside the gene matches: 4. The CDR3 has 15 residues. Here the CDR3 reads CASSQTSGRFNEQFF. CDR3 sequence (DNA): TGTGCCAGCAGCCAGACTAGCGGGAGGTTCAATGAGCAGTTCTTC.

This clone has only a few counts. This chain connects TRBV7-2 to TRBJ1-2; perhaps TRBD1 as D (6 bases). The germline V and J ends were trimmed by 5 bases and 3 bases, with 10 bases remaining between them. The CDR3 contains 13 residues. The germline gives CDR1 SGHTA, CDR2 FQGNSA. The CDR3 here is CASSKGQDYGYTF. The CDR3 coding sequence is TGTGCCAGCAGCAAGGGACAAGACTATGGCTACACCTTC.

The chain is built from TRBV5-6 and TRBJ1-2, with TRBD1 identical over 9 bases. The CDR3 totals 14 residues. The ends lost 4 bases at V and 7 bases at J; junction bases unmatched: 8. The V gene's germline CDR1 is SGHDT and CDR2 YYEEEE. The CDR3 bases are TGTGCCAGCAGCATACCGGGACAGGGATTTGGCTACACCTTC. Its translation: CASSIPGQGFGYTF. The full variable domain, in which reference TRBV5-6 and TRBJ1-2 provide the parts outside the CDR3, is DAGVTQSPTHLIKTRGQQVTLRCSPKSGHDTVSWYQQALGQGPQFIFQYYEEEERQRGNFPDRFSGHQFPNYSSELNVNALLLGDSALYLCASSIPGQGFGYTFGSGTRLTVV.

This clone has only a few counts. This rearrangement joins TRBV11-3 to TRBJ2-3; 12 bases map to TRBD2. The CDR3 runs 14 residues. V trimming: 4 bases; J trimming: 11 bases; junction bases outside the gene matches: 7. The germline V gene encodes CDR1 SGHNT and CDR2 YENEEA. The CDR3 here is CASSYGTSGLRQYF. DNA for the CDR3: TGTGCCAGCAGCTACGGGACTAGCGGGCTCAGGCAGTATTTT.

This clone showed up just a few times. This chain joins TRBV2 and TRBJ2-1; 11 bases are a match to TRBD2. This CDR3 region has 17 residues. Looked up from germline, CDR1 is SNHLY and CDR2 is FYNNEI. Trimming at V came to 4 bases and at J to 0 bases, leaving 5 bases not matched to a gene. CDR3 in DNA: TGTGCCAGCAGTGGATTAACTAGCGGGAGCTCCTACAATGAGCAGTTCTTC. Its translation: CASSGLTSGSSYNEQFF.

V gene TRBV19 combines with J gene TRBJ1-3, with D possibly TRBD1 on 6 matching bases. The CDR3 has 14 amino acids. V lost 8 bases, J lost 0 bases, and 11 bases lay in between. Germline CDR1 reads LNHDA; CDR2 reads SQIVND (reference sequence). The CDR3 region has the DNA TGTGCCAGTCAGGGGAAAAGCTCTGGAAACACCATATATTTT. It specifies CASQGKSSGNTIYF.

This clone appeared a few times. This chain links TRBV29-1 with TRBJ1-2, with 12 bases that match TRBD1. The length of the CDR3 is 16 residues. After removal of 4 bases from V and 7 bases from J, the junction contained 13 bases not matched to a gene. Looked up from germline, CDR1 is SQVTM and CDR2 is ANQGSEA. The CDR3 coding sequence is TGCAGCGTTGTTGGCGGGGACAGGGGGCTTAGGAGTGGCTACACCTTC. Translated, it gives CSVVGGDRGLRSGYTF.

This clone was picked up a small number of times. The CDR3 loop reads CASLLAGGTGVYEQYF. The CDR3 coding sequence is TGTGCCAGCCTCCTCGCAGGGGGGACAGGGGTGTACGAGCAGTACTTC. The chain joins TRBV11-2 to TRBJ2-7; 10 bases align to TRBD1. This CDR3 has 16 amino acids. V lost 8 bases and J lost 4; bases outside the gene matches: 14. Looked up from germline, CDR1 is SGHAT and CDR2 is FQNNGV.

V gene TRBV5-8 combines with J gene TRBJ2-5; 9 bases line up with TRBD1. The CDR3 has 16 amino acids. Per the germline V gene, CDR1 is SGHTS and CDR2 is YDEGEE. With V trimmed by 6 bases and J by 5 bases, 14 bases remained unmatched. Written as DNA, the CDR3 is TGTGCCAGCACCCTCAGACCACAGGGGGCGGGGGAGACCCAGTACTTC. Protein: CASTLRPQGAGETQYF.

This clone has a handful of counts. This rearrangement joins TRBV6-5 to TRBJ2-7; weak D call: TRBD1 (5 bases). The CDR3 consists of 12 residues. V was clipped by 6 bases and J by 3 bases, with 9 bases between them. Germline CDR1 MNHEY, CDR2 SVGAGI. The CDR3 DNA follows: TGTGCCAGCAGGAAGGGGCTCTACGAGCAGTACTTC. It encodes CASRKGLYEQYF.